The 6 T cell receptor beta chains in this list originate from one sample, sequenced in a study of blood T cell repertoires in COVID-19. Data came from immunoSEQ multiplex PCR; TCRdb stores just in-frame clones and leaves some out. The sample shows 350,000 to 450,000 clones, more than 85% of them seen only once. Sequenced material: PBMCs or T cells enriched from blood (not recorded which). The receptors originated from a woman in her thirties or forties who had been exposed to COVID-19.

The chain carries TRBV30 and TRBJ1-3, with 7 positions matching TRBD1. The ends lost 2 bases at V and 3 bases at J; junction bases unmatched: 7. CDR3 length: 15 residues. Germline lookup yields CDR1 GTSNPN and CDR2 SVGIG (reference sequence). The CDR3 bases are TGTGCCTGGAGTCCATCATACAGGGGTGGAAACACCATATATTTT. The encoded protein is CAWSPSYRGGNTIYF.

This clone was recorded a few times. The chain is built from TRBV5-4 and TRBJ1-1, with D possibly matching TRBD1 (5 bases). CDR1 and CDR2 from the germline V gene are SGHNT and YYREEE (reference sequence). V shed 4 bases and J shed 0 bases, with 16 bases lying between them. This CDR3 region has 16 residues. The CDR3 DNA reads as TGTGCCAGCAGCCCGGTACCCGGGGGAATGAACACTGAAGCTTTCTTT. Residues: CASSPVPGGMNTEAFF.

The V call is TRBV25-1, the J call TRBJ2-3; D is perhaps TRBD2 (6 bases). The CDR3 contains 15 residues. Per germline, CDR1 MGHDK and CDR2 SYGVNS. With 4 bases removed from V and 1 base from J, the gap between germline ends came to 12 bases. The CDR3 loop is CASSGGGEGTDTQYF. CDR3 DNA sequence: TGTGCCAGCAGTGGGGGCGGGGAAGGCACAGATACGCAGTATTTT. Filled out from reference TRBV25-1 and TRBJ2-3, the complete variable domain reads EADIYQTPRYLVIGTGKKITLECSQTMGHDKMYWYQQDPGMELHLIHYSYGVNSTEKGDLSSESTVSRIRTEHFPLTLESARPSHTSQYLCASSGGGEGTDTQYFGPGTRLTVL.

This sequence joins TRBV3-1 (or the pseudogene TRBV3-2) and TRBJ2-1; 14 bases fit TRBD2. The CDR3 runs to 16 residues. The V and J ends lost 5 bases and 8 bases, in that order; junction bases with no gene match: 8. The germline V gene has CDR1 LGHDT and CDR2 YNNKEL (reference sequence). The CDR3: CASSSRTSGRIDEQFF. The CDR3 nucleotides read TGTGCCAGCAGCTCCCGGACTAGCGGGAGGATAGATGAGCAGTTCTTC.

The chain employs TRBV10-3 and TRBJ1-1; D ambiguous. Germline lookup yields CDR1 ENHRY and CDR2 SYGVKD. The CDR3 length is 14 residues. Trimming cost V 2 bases and J 3 bases, with 10 bases left between them. CDR3 nucleotide sequence: TGTGCCATCAGTGAGGGCATGATGGACACTGAAGCTTTCTTT. Amino acid sequence: CAISEGMMDTEAFF.

This clone was observed a few times. V usage is TRBV7-9 and J usage is TRBJ2-3; 10 bases agree with TRBD1. Germline CDR1 reads SEHNR; CDR2 reads FQNEAQ (reference sequence). CDR3 length: 15 residues. After removal of 5 bases from V and 3 bases from J, the junction contained 5 bases not matched to a gene. Written as DNA, the CDR3 is TGTGCCAGCAGCCGACAGGGGGCGGGTACAGATACGCAGTATTTT. Translating it yields CASSRQGAGTDTQYF.